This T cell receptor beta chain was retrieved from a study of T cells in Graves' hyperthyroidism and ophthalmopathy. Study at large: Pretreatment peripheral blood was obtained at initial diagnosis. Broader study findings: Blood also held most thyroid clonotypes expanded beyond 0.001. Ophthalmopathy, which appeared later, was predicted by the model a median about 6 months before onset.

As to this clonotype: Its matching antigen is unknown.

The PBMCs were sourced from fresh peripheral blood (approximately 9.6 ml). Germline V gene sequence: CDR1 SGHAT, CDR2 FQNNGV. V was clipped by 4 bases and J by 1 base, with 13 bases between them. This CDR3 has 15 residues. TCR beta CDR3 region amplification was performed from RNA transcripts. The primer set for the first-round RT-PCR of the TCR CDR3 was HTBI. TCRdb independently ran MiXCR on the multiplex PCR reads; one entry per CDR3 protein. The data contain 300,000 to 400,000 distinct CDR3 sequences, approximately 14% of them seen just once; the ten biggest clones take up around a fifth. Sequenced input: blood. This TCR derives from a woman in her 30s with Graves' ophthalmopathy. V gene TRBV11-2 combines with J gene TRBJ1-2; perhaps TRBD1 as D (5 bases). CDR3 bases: TGTGCCAGCAGCTCCGGACATATGCTTAACTATGGCTACACCTTC. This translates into CASSSGHMLNYGYTF.